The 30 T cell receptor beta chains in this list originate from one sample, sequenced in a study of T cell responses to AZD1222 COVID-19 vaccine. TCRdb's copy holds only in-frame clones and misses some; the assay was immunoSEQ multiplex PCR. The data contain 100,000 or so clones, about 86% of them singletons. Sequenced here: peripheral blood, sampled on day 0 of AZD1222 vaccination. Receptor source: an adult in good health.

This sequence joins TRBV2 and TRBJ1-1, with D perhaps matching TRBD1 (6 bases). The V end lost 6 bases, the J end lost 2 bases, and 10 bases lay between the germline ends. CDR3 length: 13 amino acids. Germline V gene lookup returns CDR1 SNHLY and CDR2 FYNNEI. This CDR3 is CASRMTGNTEAFF. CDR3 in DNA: TGTGCCAGCAGGATGACAGGCAACACTGAAGCTTTCTTT.

The CDR3 DNA reads TGCGCCAGCAGCCAAGGACAGTACACCGGGGAGCTGTTTTTT. Its translation: CASSQGQYTGELFF. The chain has TRBV4-1 and TRBJ2-2; D might be TRBD1 (5 bases). Trimming shortened V by 1 base and J by 3 bases, and 6 bases separated the two germline ends. The CDR3 covers 14 residues. Germline V CDR1 and CDR2: MGHRA, YSYEKL.

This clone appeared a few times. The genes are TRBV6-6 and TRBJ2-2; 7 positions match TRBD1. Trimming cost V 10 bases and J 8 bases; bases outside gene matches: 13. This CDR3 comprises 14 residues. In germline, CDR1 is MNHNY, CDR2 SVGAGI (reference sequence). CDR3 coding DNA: TGTGCCACCACGTGGGGGCAGGGGGTAGGGGAGCTGTTTTTT. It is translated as CATTWGQGVGELFF.

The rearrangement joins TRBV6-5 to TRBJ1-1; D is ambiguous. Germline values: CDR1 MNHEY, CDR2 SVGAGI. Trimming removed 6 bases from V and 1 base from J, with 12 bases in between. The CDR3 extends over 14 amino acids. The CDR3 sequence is CASSYPEGNTEAFF. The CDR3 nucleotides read TGTGCCAGCAGCTATCCAGAGGGGAACACTGAAGCTTTCTTT.

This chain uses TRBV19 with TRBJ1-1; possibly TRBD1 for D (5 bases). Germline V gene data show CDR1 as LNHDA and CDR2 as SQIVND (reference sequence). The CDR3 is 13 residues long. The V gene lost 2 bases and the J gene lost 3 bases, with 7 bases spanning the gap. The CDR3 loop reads CASSIQGYTEAFF. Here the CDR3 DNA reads TGTGCCAGTAGTATACAGGGTTACACTGAAGCTTTCTTT. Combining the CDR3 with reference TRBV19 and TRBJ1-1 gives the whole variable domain DGGITQSPKYLFRKEGQNVTLSCEQNLNHDAMYWYRQDPGQGLRLIYYSQIVNDFQKGDIAEGYSVSREKKESFPLTVTSAQKNPTAFYLCASSIQGYTEAFFGQGTRLTVV.

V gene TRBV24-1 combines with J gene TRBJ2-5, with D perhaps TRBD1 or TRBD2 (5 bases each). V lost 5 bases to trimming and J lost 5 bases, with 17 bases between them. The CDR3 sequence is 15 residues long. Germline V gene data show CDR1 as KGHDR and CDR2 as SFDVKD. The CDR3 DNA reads TGTGCCACCAGTGGTCCAGGGACGTCGAGGGAGACCCAGTACTTC. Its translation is CATSGPGTSRETQYF.

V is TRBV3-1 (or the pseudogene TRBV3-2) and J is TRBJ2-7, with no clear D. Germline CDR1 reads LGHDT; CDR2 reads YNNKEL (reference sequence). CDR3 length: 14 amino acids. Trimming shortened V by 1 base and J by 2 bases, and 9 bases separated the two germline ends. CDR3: CASSQGIIAYEQYF. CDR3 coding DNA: TGTGCCAGCAGCCAAGGGATTATTGCCTACGAGCAGTACTTC.

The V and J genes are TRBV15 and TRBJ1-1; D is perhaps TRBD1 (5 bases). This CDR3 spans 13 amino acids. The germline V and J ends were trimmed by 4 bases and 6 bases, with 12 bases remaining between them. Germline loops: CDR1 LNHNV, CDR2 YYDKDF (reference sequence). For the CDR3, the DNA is TGTGCCACCAGCATAGGGAGGGACCCTGAAGCTTTCTTT. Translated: CATSIGRDPEAFF.

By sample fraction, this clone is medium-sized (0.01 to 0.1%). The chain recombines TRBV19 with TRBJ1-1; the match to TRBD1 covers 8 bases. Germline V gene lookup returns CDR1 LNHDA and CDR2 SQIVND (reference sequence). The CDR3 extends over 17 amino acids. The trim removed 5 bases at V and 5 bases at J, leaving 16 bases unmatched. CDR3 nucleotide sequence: TGTGCCAGTAGTCCCCAAGGGACAGGTGTAATTCGTACTGAAGCTTTCTTT. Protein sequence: CASSPQGTGVIRTEAFF.

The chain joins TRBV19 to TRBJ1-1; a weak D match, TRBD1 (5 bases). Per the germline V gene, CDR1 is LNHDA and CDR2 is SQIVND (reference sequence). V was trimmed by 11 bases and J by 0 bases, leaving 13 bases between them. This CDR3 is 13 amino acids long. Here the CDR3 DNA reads TGTGCCGCCCACGGACACATGAACACTGAAGCTTTCTTT. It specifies CAAHGHMNTEAFF.

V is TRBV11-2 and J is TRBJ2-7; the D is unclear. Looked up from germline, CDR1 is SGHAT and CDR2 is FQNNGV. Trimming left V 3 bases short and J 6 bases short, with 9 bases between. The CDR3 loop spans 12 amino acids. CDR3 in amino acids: CASSFPGSEQYF. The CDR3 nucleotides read TGTGCCAGCAGCTTTCCCGGTTCCGAGCAGTACTTC.

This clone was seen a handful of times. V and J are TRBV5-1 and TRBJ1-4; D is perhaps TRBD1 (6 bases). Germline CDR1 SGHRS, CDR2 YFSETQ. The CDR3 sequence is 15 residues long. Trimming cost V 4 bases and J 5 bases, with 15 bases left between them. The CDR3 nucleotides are TGCGCCAGCAGCCTCCCGACAGGTGGGAATGAAAAACTGTTTTTT. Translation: CASSLPTGGNEKLFF. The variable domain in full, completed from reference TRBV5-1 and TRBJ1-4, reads KAGVTQTPRYLIKTRGQQVTLSCSPISGHRSVSWYQQTPGQGLQFLFEYFSETQRNKGNFPGRFSGRQFSNSRSEMNVSTLELGDSALYLCASSLPTGGNEKLFFGSGTQLSVL.

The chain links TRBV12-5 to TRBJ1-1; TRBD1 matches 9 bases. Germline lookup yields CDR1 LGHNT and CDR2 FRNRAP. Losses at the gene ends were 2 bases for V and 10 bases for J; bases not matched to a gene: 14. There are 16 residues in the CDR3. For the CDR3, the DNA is TGTGCTAGTGGTTTGTCTGTAACAGTGGGACAGGGATCAGCTTTCTTT. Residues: CASGLSVTVGQGSAFF. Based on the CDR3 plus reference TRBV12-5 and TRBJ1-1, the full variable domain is DARVTQTPRHKVTEMGQEVTMRCQPILGHNTVFWYRQTMMQGLELLAYFRNRAPLDDSGMPKDRFSAEMPDATLATLKIQPSEPRDSAVYFCASGLSVTVGQGSAFFGQGTRLTVV.

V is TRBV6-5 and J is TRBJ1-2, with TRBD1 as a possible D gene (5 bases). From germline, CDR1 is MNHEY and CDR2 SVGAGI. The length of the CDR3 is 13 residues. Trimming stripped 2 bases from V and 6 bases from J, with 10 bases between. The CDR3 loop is CASSYDRENGYTF. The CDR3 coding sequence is TGTGCCAGCAGTTACGACAGAGAAAATGGCTACACCTTC.

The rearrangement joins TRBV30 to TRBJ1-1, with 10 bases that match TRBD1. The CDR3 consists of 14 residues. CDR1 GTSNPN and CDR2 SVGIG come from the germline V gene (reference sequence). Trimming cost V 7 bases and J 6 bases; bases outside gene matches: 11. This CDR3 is CALSRDRGRAEAFF. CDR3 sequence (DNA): TGTGCCTTAAGCCGGGACAGGGGAAGGGCTGAAGCTTTCTTT.

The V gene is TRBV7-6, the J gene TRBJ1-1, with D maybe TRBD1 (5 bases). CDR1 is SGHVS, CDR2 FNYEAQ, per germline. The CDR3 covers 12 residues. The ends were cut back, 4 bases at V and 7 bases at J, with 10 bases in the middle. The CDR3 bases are TGTGCCAGCAGCTCGGGGACCGGTGAAGCTTTCTTT. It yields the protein CASSSGTGEAFF.

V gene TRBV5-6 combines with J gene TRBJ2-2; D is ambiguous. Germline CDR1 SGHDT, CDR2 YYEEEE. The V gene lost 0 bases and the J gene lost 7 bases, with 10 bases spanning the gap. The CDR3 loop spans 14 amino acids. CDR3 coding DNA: TGTGCCAGCAGCTTGGGCCGGTGGGGCGGGGAGCTGTTTTTT. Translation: CASSLGRWGGELFF.

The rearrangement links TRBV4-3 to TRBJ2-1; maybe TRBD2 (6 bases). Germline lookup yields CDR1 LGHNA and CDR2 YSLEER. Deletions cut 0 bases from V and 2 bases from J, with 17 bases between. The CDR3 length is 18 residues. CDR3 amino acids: CASSQDAADSGAYNEQFF. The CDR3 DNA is TGCGCCAGCAGCCAAGATGCGGCGGATTCGGGAGCCTACAATGAGCAGTTCTTC.

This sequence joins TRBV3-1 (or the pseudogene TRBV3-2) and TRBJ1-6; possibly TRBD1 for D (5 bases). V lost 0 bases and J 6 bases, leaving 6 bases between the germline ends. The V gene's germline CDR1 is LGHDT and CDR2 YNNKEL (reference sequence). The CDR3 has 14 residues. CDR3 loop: CASSQDRVNSPLHF. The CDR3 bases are TGTGCCAGCAGCCAAGACAGGGTTAATTCACCCCTCCACTTT.

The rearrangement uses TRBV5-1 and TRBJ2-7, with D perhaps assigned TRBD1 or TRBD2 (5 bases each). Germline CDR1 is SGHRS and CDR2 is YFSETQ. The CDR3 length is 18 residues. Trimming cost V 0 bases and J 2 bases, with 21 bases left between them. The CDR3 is CASSLGVPGRQIPYEQYF. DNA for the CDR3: TGCGCCAGCAGCTTGGGCGTACCGGGACGTCAAATTCCCTACGAGCAGTACTTC.

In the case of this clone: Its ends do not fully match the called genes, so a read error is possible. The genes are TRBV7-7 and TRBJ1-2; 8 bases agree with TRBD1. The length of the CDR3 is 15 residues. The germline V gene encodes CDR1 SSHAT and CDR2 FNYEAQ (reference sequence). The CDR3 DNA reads TGTGCTAGCAGCCCCAGGACAGGGCGGTACTATGGCTACACCTTC. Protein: CASSPRTGRYYGYTF.

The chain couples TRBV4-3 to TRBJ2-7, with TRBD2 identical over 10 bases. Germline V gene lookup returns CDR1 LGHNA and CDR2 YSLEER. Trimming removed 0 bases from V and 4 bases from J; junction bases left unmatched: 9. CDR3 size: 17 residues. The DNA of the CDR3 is TGCGCCAGCAGCCAAGACGCCAGCGGGAGGGGCACGTACGAGCAGTACTTC. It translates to CASSQDASGRGTYEQYF.

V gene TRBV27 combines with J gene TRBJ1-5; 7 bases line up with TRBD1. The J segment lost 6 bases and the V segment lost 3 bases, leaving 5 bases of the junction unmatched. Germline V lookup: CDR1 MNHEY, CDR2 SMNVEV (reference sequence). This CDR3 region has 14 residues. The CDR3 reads CASSLGQGVQPQHF. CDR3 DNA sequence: TGTGCCAGCAGTTTGGGGCAGGGGGTTCAGCCCCAGCATTTT.

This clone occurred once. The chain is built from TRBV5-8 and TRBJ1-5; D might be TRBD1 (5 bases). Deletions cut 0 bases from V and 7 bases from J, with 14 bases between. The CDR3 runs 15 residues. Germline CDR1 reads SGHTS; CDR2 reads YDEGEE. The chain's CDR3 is CASSLDWGSGQPQHF. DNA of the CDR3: TGTGCCAGCAGCTTGGACTGGGGCTCTGGGCAGCCCCAGCATTTT. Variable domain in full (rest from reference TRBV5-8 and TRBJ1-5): EAGVTQSPTHLIKTRGQQATLRCSPISGHTSVYWYQQALGLGLQFLLWYDEGEERNRGNFPPRFSGRQFPNYSSELNVNALELEDSALYLCASSLDWGSGQPQHFGDGTRLSIL.

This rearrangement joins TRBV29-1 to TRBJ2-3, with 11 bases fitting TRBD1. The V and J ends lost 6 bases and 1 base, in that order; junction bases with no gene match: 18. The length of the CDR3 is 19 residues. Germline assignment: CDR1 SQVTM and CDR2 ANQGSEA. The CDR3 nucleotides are TGCAGCGTCGACTACGAACCCGGACAGGGGGCGGATGGCACAGATACGCAGTATTTT. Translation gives CSVDYEPGQGADGTDTQYF.

The CDR3 sequence is CAWSQQPRGRSYNEQFF. Here the CDR3 DNA reads TGTGCCTGGAGCCAACAGCCCAGGGGTCGCTCCTACAATGAGCAGTTCTTC. The chain couples TRBV30 to TRBJ2-1; maybe TRBD1 (6 bases). The germline V gene encodes CDR1 GTSNPN and CDR2 SVGIG (reference sequence). The V gene lost 3 bases and the J gene lost 0 bases, with 18 bases spanning the gap. The CDR3 runs 17 residues.

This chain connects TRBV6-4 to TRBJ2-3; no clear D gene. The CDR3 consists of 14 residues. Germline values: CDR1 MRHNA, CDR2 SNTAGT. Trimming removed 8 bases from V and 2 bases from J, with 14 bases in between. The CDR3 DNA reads TGTGCCAGCCCAAGGGAATCGCTCACAGATACGCAGTATTTT. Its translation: CASPRESLTDTQYF.

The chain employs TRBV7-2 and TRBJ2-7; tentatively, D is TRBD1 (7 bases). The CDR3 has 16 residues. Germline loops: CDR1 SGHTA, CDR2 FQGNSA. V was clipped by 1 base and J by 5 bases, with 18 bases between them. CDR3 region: CASSLGQLQGEDEQYF. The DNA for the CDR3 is TGTGCCAGCAGCTTAGGGCAGCTGCAGGGGGAGGACGAGCAGTACTTC.

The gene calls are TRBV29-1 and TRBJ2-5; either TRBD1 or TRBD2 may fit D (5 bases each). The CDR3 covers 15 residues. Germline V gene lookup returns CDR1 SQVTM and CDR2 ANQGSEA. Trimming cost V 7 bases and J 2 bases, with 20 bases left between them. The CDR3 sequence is CSAELLPGLQETQYF. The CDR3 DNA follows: TGCAGCGCCGAACTTCTTCCGGGGCTACAAGAGACCCAGTACTTC.

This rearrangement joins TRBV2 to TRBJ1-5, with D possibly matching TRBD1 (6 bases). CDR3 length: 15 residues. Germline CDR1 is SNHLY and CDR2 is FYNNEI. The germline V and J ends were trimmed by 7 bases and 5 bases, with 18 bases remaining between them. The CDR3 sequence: CASNTGIGRYQPQHF. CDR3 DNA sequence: TGTGCCAGCAATACAGGGATAGGAAGGTATCAGCCCCAGCATTTT.